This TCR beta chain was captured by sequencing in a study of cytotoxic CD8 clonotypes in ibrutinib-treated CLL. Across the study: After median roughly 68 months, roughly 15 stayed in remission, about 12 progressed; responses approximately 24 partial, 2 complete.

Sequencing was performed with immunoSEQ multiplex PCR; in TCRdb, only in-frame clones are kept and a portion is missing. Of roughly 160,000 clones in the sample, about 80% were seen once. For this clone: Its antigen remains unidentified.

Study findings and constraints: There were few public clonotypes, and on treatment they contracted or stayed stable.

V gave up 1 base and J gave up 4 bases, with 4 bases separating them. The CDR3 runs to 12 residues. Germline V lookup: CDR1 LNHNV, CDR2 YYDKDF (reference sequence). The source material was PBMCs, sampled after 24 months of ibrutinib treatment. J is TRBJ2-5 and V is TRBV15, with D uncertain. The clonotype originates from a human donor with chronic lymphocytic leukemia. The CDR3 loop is CATSRVRETQYF. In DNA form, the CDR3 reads TGTGCCACCAGCAGAGTTCGAGAGACCCAGTACTTC. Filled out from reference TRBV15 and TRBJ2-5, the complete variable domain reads DAMVIQNPRYQVTQFGKPVTLSCSQTLNHNVMYWYQQKSSQAPKLLFHYYDKDFNNEADTPDNFQSRRPNTSFCFLDIRSPGLGDTAMYLCATSRVRETQYFGPGTRLLVL.